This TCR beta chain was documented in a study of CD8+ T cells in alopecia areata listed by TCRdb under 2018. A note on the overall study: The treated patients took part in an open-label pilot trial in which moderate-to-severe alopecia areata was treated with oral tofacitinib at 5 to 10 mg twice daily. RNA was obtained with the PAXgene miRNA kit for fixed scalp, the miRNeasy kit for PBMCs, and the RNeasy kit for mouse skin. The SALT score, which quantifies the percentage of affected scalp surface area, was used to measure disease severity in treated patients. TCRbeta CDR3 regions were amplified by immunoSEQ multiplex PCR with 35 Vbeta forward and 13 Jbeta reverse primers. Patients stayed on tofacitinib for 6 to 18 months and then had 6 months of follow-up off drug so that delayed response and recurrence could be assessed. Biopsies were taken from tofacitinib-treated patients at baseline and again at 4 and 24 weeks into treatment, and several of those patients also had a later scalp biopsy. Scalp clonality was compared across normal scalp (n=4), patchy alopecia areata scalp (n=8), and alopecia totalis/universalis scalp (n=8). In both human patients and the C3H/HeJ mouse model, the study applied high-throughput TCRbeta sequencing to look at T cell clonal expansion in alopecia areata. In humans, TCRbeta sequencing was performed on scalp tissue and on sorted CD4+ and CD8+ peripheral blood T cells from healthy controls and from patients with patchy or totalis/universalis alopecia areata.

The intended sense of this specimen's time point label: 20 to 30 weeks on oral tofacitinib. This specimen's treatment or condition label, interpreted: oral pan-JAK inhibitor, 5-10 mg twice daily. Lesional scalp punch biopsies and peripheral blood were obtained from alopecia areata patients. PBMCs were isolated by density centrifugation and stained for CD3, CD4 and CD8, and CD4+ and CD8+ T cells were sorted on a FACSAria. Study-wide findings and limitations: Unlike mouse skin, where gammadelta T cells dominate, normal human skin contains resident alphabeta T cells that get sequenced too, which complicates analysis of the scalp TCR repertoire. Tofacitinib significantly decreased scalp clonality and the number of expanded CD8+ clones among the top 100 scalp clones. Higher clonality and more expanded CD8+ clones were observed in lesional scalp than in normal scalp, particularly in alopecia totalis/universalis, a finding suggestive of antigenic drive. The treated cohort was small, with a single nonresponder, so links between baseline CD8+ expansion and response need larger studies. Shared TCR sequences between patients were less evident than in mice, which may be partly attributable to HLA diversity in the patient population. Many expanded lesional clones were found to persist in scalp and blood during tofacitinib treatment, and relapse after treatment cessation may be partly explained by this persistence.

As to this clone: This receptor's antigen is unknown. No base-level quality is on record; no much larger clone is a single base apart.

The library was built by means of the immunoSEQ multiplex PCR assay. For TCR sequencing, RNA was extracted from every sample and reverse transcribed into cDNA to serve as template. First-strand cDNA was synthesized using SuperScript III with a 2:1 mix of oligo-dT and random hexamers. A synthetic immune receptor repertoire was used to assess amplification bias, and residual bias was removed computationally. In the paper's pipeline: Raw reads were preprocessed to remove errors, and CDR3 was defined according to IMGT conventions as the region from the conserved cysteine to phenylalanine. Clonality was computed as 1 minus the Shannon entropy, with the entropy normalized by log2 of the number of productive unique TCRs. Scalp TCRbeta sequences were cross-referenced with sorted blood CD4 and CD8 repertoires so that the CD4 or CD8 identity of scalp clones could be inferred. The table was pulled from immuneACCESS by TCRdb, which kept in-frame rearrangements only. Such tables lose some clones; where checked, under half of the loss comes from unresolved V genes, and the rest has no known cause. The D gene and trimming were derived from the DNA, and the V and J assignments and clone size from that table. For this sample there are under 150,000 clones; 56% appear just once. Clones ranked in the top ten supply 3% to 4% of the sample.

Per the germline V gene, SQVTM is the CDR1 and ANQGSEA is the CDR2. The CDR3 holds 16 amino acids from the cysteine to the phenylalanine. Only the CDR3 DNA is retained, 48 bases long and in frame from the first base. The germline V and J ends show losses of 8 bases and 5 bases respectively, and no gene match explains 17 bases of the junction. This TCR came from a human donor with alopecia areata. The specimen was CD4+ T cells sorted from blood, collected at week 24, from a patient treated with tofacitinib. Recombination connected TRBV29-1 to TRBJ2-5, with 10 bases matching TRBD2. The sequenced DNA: TGCAGCCTTACGCGGGCTAGCGGGGGTTTTGGGGAGACCCAGTACTTC. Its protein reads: CSLTRASGGFGETQYF.